Below are 21 T cell receptor beta chains sequenced from a single sample in a study of control samples from healthy donors and cancer patients. The protocol was immunoSEQ multiplex PCR, while the TCRdb copy is restricted to in-frame clones and leaves out a portion. The sample gives 250,000 to 300,000 clones, roughly 82% of which show up once; 13% is in the top ten. The material sequenced was PBMCs. The receptors originated from an older woman with lung cancer.

This chain joins TRBV2 and TRBJ1-4; D may be TRBD1 (5 bases). This CDR3 is 14 amino acids long. V lost 7 bases to trimming and J lost 7 bases, with 16 bases between them. CDR1 SNHLY and CDR2 FYNNEI come from the germline V gene. CDR3 protein: CASTTQGFGEKLFF. DNA of the CDR3: TGTGCCAGCACCACCCAGGGATTTGGTGAAAAACTGTTTTTT.

This clone has a handful of counts. The rearrangement uses TRBV14 and TRBJ2-2; TRBD1 agrees at 8 bases. V shed 4 bases and J 1 base; nucleotides not matched to a gene: 8. CDR1 SGHDN and CDR2 FVKESK come from the germline V gene. This CDR3 spans 17 amino acids. CDR3 nucleotides: TGTGCCAGCAGCCTATTCATCGGGACAGGGAACACCGGGGAGCTGTTTTTT. Its translation: CASSLFIGTGNTGELFF.

The V call is TRBV5-4, the J call TRBJ2-5; 7 bases are shared with TRBD1. V was clipped by 2 bases and J by 4 bases; unmatched bases: 8. The length of the CDR3 is 15 residues. In germline, CDR1 is SGHNT, CDR2 YYREEE (reference sequence). The CDR3 coding sequence is TGTGCCAGCAGCTTTGGGGTAGGGGGCGTAGAGACCCAGTACTTC. It yields the protein CASSFGVGGVETQYF.

Only one count was recorded for this clone. V usage is TRBV15 and J usage is TRBJ1-3; TRBD1 matches at 9 bases. V trimming: 0 bases; J trimming: 8 bases; junction bases outside the gene matches: 2. CDR3 length: 14 amino acids. Germline V CDR1 and CDR2: LNHNV, YYDKDF (reference sequence). The CDR3 DNA reads as TGTGCCACCAGCAGAGAAGGACAGGGGTACACCATATATTTT. Its translation: CATSREGQGYTIYF. The complete variable domain, with remaining parts taken from reference TRBV15 and TRBJ1-3, reads DAMVIQNPRYQVTQFGKPVTLSCSQTLNHNVMYWYQQKSSQAPKLLFHYYDKDFNNEADTPDNFQSRRPNTSFCFLDIRSPGLGDTAMYLCATSREGQGYTIYFGEGSWLTVV.

V gene TRBV3-1 (or the pseudogene TRBV3-2) combines with J gene TRBJ2-1; no definite D call. The germline gives CDR1 LGHDT, CDR2 YNNKEL (reference sequence). Deletions cut 8 bases from V and 10 bases from J, with 9 bases between. There are 10 residues in the CDR3. The CDR3 here is CASSDGEQFF. The CDR3 DNA follows: TGTGCCAGCTCTGACGGGGAGCAGTTCTTC.

CDR3 bases: TGTGCCAGCAGTTCTACAGTAGCCCTAGACGATGAAGCTTTCTTT. It encodes CASSSTVALDDEAFF. V usage is TRBV9 and J usage is TRBJ1-1, with D unclear. V gave up 5 bases and J gave up 7 bases, with 21 bases separating them. Germline V gives CDR1 SGDLS, CDR2 YYNGEE. This CDR3 comprises 15 residues.

The chain is built from TRBV5-1 and TRBJ2-2; maybe TRBD1 (5 bases). Germline V gene data show CDR1 as SGHRS and CDR2 as YFSETQ. The CDR3 has 16 residues. V was trimmed by 0 bases and J by 6 bases, leaving 15 bases between them. CDR3 loop: CASSLEGPQSSGELFF. CDR3 sequence (DNA): TGCGCCAGCAGCTTGGAGGGGCCACAGTCCTCCGGGGAGCTGTTTTTT.

The chain uses TRBV6-5 and TRBJ2-3; D possibly matches TRBD1 or TRBD2 (5 bases each). Per the germline V gene, CDR1 is MNHEY and CDR2 is SVGAGI. The CDR3 extends over 15 amino acids. Trimming stripped 8 bases from V and 0 bases from J, with 15 bases between. This chain's CDR3 is CASGDGGFSTDTQYF. The CDR3 nucleotides are TGTGCCAGCGGGGATGGGGGATTTAGCACAGATACGCAGTATTTT.

This chain connects TRBV6-5 to TRBJ1-2, with TRBD1 matching over 7 bases. The CDR3 is 15 residues long. V lost 8 bases to trimming and J lost 8 bases; unmatched junction nucleotides: 17. Per the germline V gene, CDR1 is MNHEY and CDR2 is SVGAGI. The DNA for the CDR3 is TGTGCCAGCTGGGGAGGGGGCGCGATCGGGAGAGGCTACACCTTC. Its translation is CASWGGGAIGRGYTF.

Remarks on this clone: The sample has other DNA sequences that encode this CDR3 too. The chain combines TRBV7-8 with TRBJ1-5, with D unresolved. The V end lost 0 bases, the J end lost 2 bases, and 5 bases lay between the germline ends. Looked up from germline, CDR1 is SGHVS and CDR2 is FQNEAQ. CDR3 size: 14 residues. The CDR3 coding sequence is TGTGCCAGCAGCTTAGCCGGGGGCAATCAGCCCCAGCATTTT. It translates to CASSLAGGNQPQHF.

V usage is TRBV2 and J usage is TRBJ2-7; TRBD1 matches at 9 bases. Germline V CDR1 and CDR2: SNHLY, FYNNEI. This CDR3 is built from 15 residues. Trimming took 6 bases from V and 0 from J; bases not matched to a gene: 6. The CDR3 protein is CASRSTGGGSYEQYF. As DNA, the CDR3 is TGTGCCAGCAGATCTACAGGGGGCGGCTCCTACGAGCAGTACTTC.

The sample holds a few counts of this clone. The J gene is TRBJ1-3, the V gene TRBV7-9; 7 nucleotides agree with TRBD1. Germline CDR1 SEHNR, CDR2 FQNEAQ (reference sequence). V shed 3 bases, J shed 7 bases, and the junction held 3 bases outside the gene matches. The CDR3 has 13 residues. CDR3 sequence (DNA): TGTGCCAGCAGCTTCCAGGGGGAGAACACCATATATTTT. It translates to CASSFQGENTIYF.

The J gene is TRBJ1-2, the V gene TRBV9, with D uncertain. Trimming pared 0 bases from V and 1 base from J, leaving 4 bases between. The CDR3 sequence is 13 residues long. Per germline, CDR1 SGDLS and CDR2 YYNGEE. CDR3 sequence (DNA): TGTGCCAGCAGCGTAGACGTTAACTATGGCTACACCTTC. Amino acid sequence: CASSVDVNYGYTF.

The chain employs TRBV28 and TRBJ2-1; tentative D call: TRBD2 (7 bases). The V gene's germline CDR1 is MDHEN and CDR2 SYDVKM. Trimming took 8 bases from V and 9 from J, leaving 26 bases between them. The CDR3 sequence is 16 residues long. The DNA for the CDR3 is TGTGCCAGCGACCCTGAGGGGGACCAGGGGAGGGGTGAGCAGTTCTTC. Its protein product is CASDPEGDQGRGEQFF.

The CDR3 loop reads CASSLVGTSARETQYF. The DNA for the CDR3 is TGTGCCAGCAGTTTAGTTGGGACATCGGCGAGGGAGACCCAGTACTTC. This rearrangement joins TRBV27 to TRBJ2-5; D perhaps matches TRBD1 (6 bases). This CDR3 is 16 amino acids long. V lost 2 bases to trimming and J lost 5 bases, with 18 bases between them. CDR1 and CDR2 from the germline V gene are MNHEY and SMNVEV (reference sequence).

This sequence joins TRBV5-6 and TRBJ2-4; D gene ambiguous. With 0 bases removed from V and 3 bases from J, the gap between germline ends came to 16 bases. Looked up from germline, CDR1 is SGHDT and CDR2 is YYEEEE. The CDR3 is 17 residues long. The CDR3 sequence: CASSLGYVSDYKNIQYF. CDR3 in DNA: TGTGCCAGCAGCTTGGGATATGTATCGGATTACAAAAACATTCAGTACTTC.

The chain carries TRBV2 and TRBJ1-2, with 8 bases identical to TRBD1. The trim removed 6 bases at V and 7 bases at J, leaving 4 bases unmatched. This CDR3 has 12 amino acids. Germline V gene sequence: CDR1 SNHLY, CDR2 FYNNEI. The DNA for the CDR3 is TGTGCCAGCAGCAGGGGGCCTGGTGGCTACACCTTC. Residues: CASSRGPGGYTF.

The J gene is TRBJ1-4, the V gene TRBV6-5; TRBD1 aligns across 7 bases. V shed 6 bases and J 4 bases; nucleotides not matched to a gene: 8. CDR3 length: 15 amino acids. Per the germline V gene, CDR1 is MNHEY and CDR2 is SVGAGI. The CDR3 reads CASRGLGTVNEKLFF. The CDR3 nucleotides are TGTGCCAGCAGAGGCCTAGGGACAGTTAATGAAAAACTGTTTTTT.

The rearrangement links TRBV6-5 to TRBJ2-2; the D is unclear. V was cut by 7 bases and J by 4 bases, with 13 bases left in between. The length of the CDR3 is 14 residues. Per the germline V gene, CDR1 is MNHEY and CDR2 is SVGAGI. The CDR3, as DNA: TGTGCCAGCACCCCGGGCGTCTCCACCGGGGAGCTGTTTTTT. Translation: CASTPGVSTGELFF.

The V call is TRBV19, the J call TRBJ2-3; 8 nucleotides line up with TRBD2. This CDR3 contains 17 residues. Trimming removed 5 bases from V and 5 bases from J; junction bases left unmatched: 15. Germline V lookup: CDR1 LNHDA, CDR2 SQIVND (reference sequence). CDR3 residues: CASSREGGRTRIDTQYF. DNA for the CDR3: TGTGCCAGTAGTCGGGAGGGCGGGAGGACGCGGATAGATACGCAGTATTTT.

The J gene is TRBJ1-5, the V gene TRBV18, with 8 bases lining up with TRBD1. The CDR3 consists of 16 residues. Germline CDR1 KGHSH, CDR2 LQKENI. Germline trimming cut 2 bases from V and 3 bases from J; bases unmatched to any gene: 6. The CDR3 reads CASSPWAGGLNQPQHF. The DNA for the CDR3 is TGTGCCAGCTCACCATGGGCAGGGGGCCTCAATCAGCCCCAGCATTTT.